Following are 16 T cell receptor beta chains from one sample sequenced in a study of lymphopenia after photon versus proton radiotherapy. Generated by immunoSEQ multiplex PCR, the TCRdb table keeps only in-frame clones and is missing some. The data show approximately 150,000 clones, roughly nine tenths seen once. This specimen was peripheral blood, taken from a patient treated with photon-based radiotherapy. The receptors originated from a man between 50 and 59 years old with gastric cancer.

V gene TRBV28 combines with J gene TRBJ2-3; D is perhaps TRBD1 (6 bases). The CDR3 has 17 amino acids. Germline V gene data show CDR1 as MDHEN and CDR2 as SYDVKM. Trimming removed 5 bases at V and 1 base at J, with 19 bases between. CDR3 bases: TGTGCCAGCAGTACCCGACAGGCATCACAACGCACAGATACGCAGTATTTT. It codes for CASSTRQASQRTDTQYF.

This rearrangement joins TRBV25-1 to TRBJ1-2; 9 bases match TRBD1. V was clipped by 1 base and J by 8 bases; unmatched bases: 2. Germline values: CDR1 MGHDK, CDR2 SYGVNS. This CDR3 has 13 residues. The CDR3 DNA reads as TGTGCCAGCAGTGAATGGGACAGGGTCGGCTACACCTTC. Translating gives CASSEWDRVGYTF.

This clone was detected only a few times. The chain employs TRBV2 and TRBJ1-1, with 11 bases matching TRBD1. Germline values: CDR1 SNHLY, CDR2 FYNNEI. This CDR3 is 14 amino acids long. The V gene end was trimmed by 7 bases and the J gene end by 3 bases; junction bases not matched to a gene: 4. CDR3 region: CASIRDRGDTEAFF. The CDR3 DNA sequence: TGTGCCAGCATTCGGGACAGGGGGGACACTGAAGCTTTCTTT. The full variable domain, completed using reference TRBV2 and TRBJ1-1, is EPEVTQTPSHQVTQMGQEVILRCVPISNHLYFYWYRQILGQKVEFLVSFYNNEISEKSEIFDDQFSVERPDGSNFTLKIRSTKLEDSAMYFCASIRDRGDTEAFFGQGTRLTVV.

The chain uses TRBV5-4 and TRBJ1-1; 12 bases line up with TRBD1. Germline V gene data show CDR1 as SGHNT and CDR2 as YYREEE (reference sequence). V shed 4 bases, J shed 7 bases, and the junction held 11 bases outside the gene matches. CDR3 size: 16 residues. CDR3 in DNA: TGTGCCAGCAGCCTGCTCGGGACAGGGGGCGCCGGTGAAGCTTTCTTT. This codes for CASSLLGTGGAGEAFF. Full variable domain (outside the CDR3, taken from reference TRBV5-4 and TRBJ1-1): ETGVTQSPTHLIKTRGQQVTLRCSSQSGHNTVSWYQQALGQGPQFIFQYYREEENGRGNFPPRFSGLQFPNYSSELNVNALELDDSALYLCASSLLGTGGAGEAFFGQGTRLTVV.

This chain uses TRBV4-1 with TRBJ2-7; tentatively, D is TRBD1 or TRBD2 (5 bases each). CDR1 MGHRA and CDR2 YSYEKL come from the germline V gene. Trimming took off 1 base at V and 0 bases at J, with 16 bases between the two ends. The CDR3 has 17 residues. In DNA, the CDR3 is TGCGCCAGCAGCCAAGGGGGTGGGGACCTGAGCTCCTACGAGCAGTACTTC. This codes for CASSQGGGDLSSYEQYF.

This chain joins TRBV20-1 and TRBJ1-1; D uncertain. This CDR3 region has 11 residues. Per the germline V gene, CDR1 is DFQATT and CDR2 is SNEGSKA (reference sequence). Deletions cut 1 base from V and 6 bases from J, with 6 bases between. The CDR3 DNA sequence: TGCAGTGCTAGAGCAAAGGCTGAAGCTTTCTTT. This translates into CSARAKAEAFF.

The chain uses TRBV9 and TRBJ2-7; D remains ambiguous. Per the germline V gene, CDR1 is SGDLS and CDR2 is YYNGEE. Trimming cost V 0 bases and J 7 bases, with 14 bases left between them. This CDR3 contains 14 residues. CDR3 sequence reads: CASSVASSGVEQYF. For the CDR3, the DNA is TGTGCCAGCAGCGTAGCGAGTAGTGGGGTTGAGCAGTACTTC.

This CDR3 is CASSLRLAGQETQYF. CDR3 coding DNA: TGTGCCAGCAGTTTAAGACTAGCGGGACAAGAGACCCAGTACTTC. The chain uses TRBV28 and TRBJ2-5; 11 bases fit TRBD2. The CDR3 contains 15 residues. Germline V gene lookup returns CDR1 MDHEN and CDR2 SYDVKM. Germline trimming cut 2 bases from V and 2 bases from J; bases unmatched to any gene: 1.

This clone was observed once. V gene TRBV5-6 combines with J gene TRBJ1-4; 7 bases align to TRBD1. This CDR3 contains 17 residues. With 2 bases clipped from V and 0 bases from J, the junction kept 7 bases outside the gene matches. Looked up from germline, CDR1 is SGHDT and CDR2 is YYEEEE. CDR3 sequence (DNA): TGTGCCAGCAGCTTTTATGGGACAGCTGCAACTAATGAAAAACTGTTTTTT. This translates into CASSFYGTAATNEKLFF.

V usage is TRBV21-1 and J usage is TRBJ2-3; TRBD2, the table's D call, was not compared with the DNA. TRBV21-1 is an annotated pseudogene. This CDR3 has 19 amino acids. The CDR3 loop reads CASSKYRLAGTFRTDTQYF. In DNA, the CDR3 is TGTGCCAGCAGCAAATATCGACTAGCGGGAACTTTCCGCACAGATACGCAGTATTTT.

V is TRBV7-2 and J is TRBJ2-5; D unresolved. The CDR3 has 14 residues. Trimming removed 8 bases at V and 4 bases at J, with 17 bases between. Germline V gene data show CDR1 as SGHTA and CDR2 as FQGNSA. The CDR3 DNA sequence: TGTGCCAGCCGGCCCGGCGGTTCCATAGAGACCCAGTACTTC. This gives the protein CASRPGGSIETQYF.

The CDR3: CASSAPGGQGTEAFF. CDR3 in DNA: TGTGCCAGCAGCGCCCCGGGGGGGCAGGGCACTGAAGCTTTCTTT. V and J are TRBV5-4 and TRBJ1-1; weak D call: TRBD1 (6 bases). The CDR3 is 15 amino acids. V was cut by 4 bases and J by 4 bases, with 17 bases left in between. The germline CDR1 and CDR2 sequences are SGHNT and YYREEE (reference sequence).

The rearrangement joins TRBV7-8 to TRBJ2-5, with 9 bases matching TRBD2. The germline V gene encodes CDR1 SGHVS and CDR2 FQNEAQ. Trimming cost V 1 base and J 3 bases; bases outside gene matches: 12. This CDR3 is built from 18 residues. Here the CDR3 DNA reads TGTGCCAGCAGCTTAGACGGGACTAGCATCAAAAGGAAAGAGACCCAGTACTTC. Its translation: CASSLDGTSIKRKETQYF.

The rearrangement links TRBV6-6 to TRBJ2-7; TRBD2 agrees at 7 bases. The CDR3 loop spans 15 amino acids. Germline V gene data show CDR1 as MNHNY and CDR2 as SVGAGI (reference sequence). V was pared by 6 bases and J by 3 bases, with 11 bases of the junction left unmatched. CDR3 amino acids: CASRNVGTTLYEQYF. The DNA of the CDR3 is TGTGCCAGCAGAAACGTCGGGACTACCCTCTACGAGCAGTACTTC.

This sequence joins TRBV29-1 and TRBJ2-2; D not certain. The CDR3 loop spans 14 amino acids. Trimming pared 7 bases from V and 1 base from J, leaving 13 bases between. CDR1 is SQVTM and CDR2 is ANQGSEA in the germline V gene. The CDR3 sequence is CSAETVKNTGELFF. In nucleotides, the CDR3 is TGCAGCGCTGAGACGGTGAAGAACACCGGGGAGCTGTTTTTT.

This CDR3 is CSVGMTTNTGELFF. CDR3 DNA sequence: TGCAGCGTTGGGATGACAACGAACACCGGGGAGCTGTTTTTT. The chain employs TRBV29-1 and TRBJ2-2; no clear D. CDR1 SQVTM and CDR2 ANQGSEA come from the germline V gene. V gave up 4 bases and J gave up 0 bases, with 9 bases separating them. This CDR3 has 14 residues.